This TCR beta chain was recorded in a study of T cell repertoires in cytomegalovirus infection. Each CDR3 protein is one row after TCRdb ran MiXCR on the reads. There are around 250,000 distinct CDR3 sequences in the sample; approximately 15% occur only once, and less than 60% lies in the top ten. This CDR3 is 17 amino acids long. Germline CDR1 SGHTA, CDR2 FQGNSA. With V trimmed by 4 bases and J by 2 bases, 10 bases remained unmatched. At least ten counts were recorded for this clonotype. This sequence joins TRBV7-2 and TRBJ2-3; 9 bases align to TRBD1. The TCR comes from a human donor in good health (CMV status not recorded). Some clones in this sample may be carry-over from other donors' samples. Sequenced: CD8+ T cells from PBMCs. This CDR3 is CASSWNVDRGNTDTQYF. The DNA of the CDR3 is TGTGCCAGCAGCTGGAACGTCGACAGGGGGAACACAGATACGCAGTATTTT.